The 3 T cell receptor beta chains presented below share a single source sample, sequenced in a study of cytomegalovirus exposure and HLA in healthy donors. Both 60 Vbeta primers and 13 Jbeta primers went into the PCR. TCRdb keeps only in-frame clones here, not all; method: immunoSEQ multiplex PCR. Its listing shows under 200,000 clones. The sample was PBMCs. The receptor set was obtained from a man aged 30 to 45 in good health and CMV-seronegative.

The chain is built from TRBV9 and TRBJ2-3; TRBD2 matches 10 bases. The trim removed 0 bases at V and 6 bases at J, leaving 4 bases unmatched. This CDR3 spans 15 amino acids. Germline V gives CDR1 SGDLS, CDR2 YYNGEE. The CDR3 spells CASSVDLAGADTQYF. DNA for the CDR3: TGTGCCAGCAGCGTAGATCTAGCGGGGGCCGATACGCAGTATTTT.

The chain combines TRBV7-2 with TRBJ2-3; no firm D call. V was cut by 2 bases and J by 2 bases, with 2 bases left in between. Germline loops: CDR1 SGHTA, CDR2 FQGNSA. The CDR3 has 12 amino acids. CDR3: CASSLLTDTQYF. The CDR3 coding sequence is TGTGCCAGCAGCTTACTCACAGATACGCAGTATTTT.

This chain joins TRBV6-5 and TRBJ2-3; TRBD1 aligns across 8 bases. The V gene's germline CDR1 is MNHEY and CDR2 SVGAGI. The CDR3 contains 13 residues. The V and J ends lost 6 bases and 5 bases, in that order; junction bases with no gene match: 4. CDR3 bases: TGTGCCAGCAGGGACAGGGTCAAAGATACGCAGTATTTT. Protein product: CASRDRVKDTQYF.